Each of the 19 T cell receptor beta chains below was sequenced from the same sample in a study of T-cell reconstitution after alpha-beta-depleted transplantation in children. The library targeted TCRbeta and was prepared with unique molecular identifiers. TCRdb used MiXCR to reprocess the PCR reads, holding one entry per CDR3 protein. The profile shows hundreds of thousands of distinct CDR3 sequences, roughly 15% of them singletons. The material was PBMCs, mostly from graft donor cells, obtained 360 days after TCRalphabeta/CD19-depleted stem cell transplant. Source of these receptors: a male patient younger than 18 who had a stem cell transplant for acute lymphoblastic leukemia, so the T cells may come from the graft donor.

This chain uses TRBV20-1 with TRBJ2-7; maybe TRBD2 (5 bases). The ends were cut back, 0 bases at V and 0 bases at J, with 15 bases in the middle. CDR1 and CDR2 from the germline V gene are DFQATT and SNEGSKA (reference sequence). The CDR3 is 16 residues long. This CDR3 reads CSARDPRGPFSYEQYF. DNA for the CDR3: TGCAGTGCTAGAGATCCCCGCGGGCCATTCTCCTACGAGCAGTACTTC.

CDR3 in amino acids: CASSHRQGHTGELFF. CDR3 coding DNA: TGTGCCAGCAGCCATAGACAGGGGCACACCGGGGAGCTGTTTTTT. V is TRBV27 and J is TRBJ2-2, with 8 bases fitting TRBD1. The CDR3 extends over 15 amino acids. Germline CDR1 and CDR2: MNHEY and SMNVEV (reference sequence). V lost 6 bases and J lost 3; bases outside the gene matches: 6.

The chain joins TRBV7-8 to TRBJ1-5; 9 nucleotides agree with TRBD1. The V segment lost 0 bases and the J segment 3 bases; nucleotides outside the gene matches: 3. This CDR3 region has 16 residues. CDR1 is SGHVS and CDR2 is FQNEAQ in the germline V gene. In DNA, the CDR3 is TGTGCCAGCAGCTTAGCAGGGACAGGGTACAATCAGCCCCAGCATTTT. Amino acids: CASSLAGTGYNQPQHF.

V is TRBV11-1 and J is TRBJ2-6; TRBD1 matches 8 bases. CDR1 and CDR2 from the germline V gene are SGHAT and FQDESV (reference sequence). The V segment lost 5 bases and the J segment 0 bases; nucleotides outside the gene matches: 9. There are 18 residues in the CDR3. Written as DNA, the CDR3 is TGTGCCAGCAGCACGTTGACAGGGGTCCACTCTGGGGCCAACGTCCTGACTTTC. It codes for CASSTLTGVHSGANVLTF.

This clonotype was recorded a few times. The rearrangement links TRBV10-2 to TRBJ2-4; D perhaps matches TRBD2 (6 bases). V was cut by 2 bases and J by 2 bases, with 10 bases left in between. The CDR3 length is 15 residues. CDR1 is WSHSY, CDR2 SAAADI, per germline. In nucleotides, the CDR3 is TGCGCCAGCAGTGAGGCCGGGACTCCCAAAAACATTCAGTACTTC. Translation: CASSEAGTPKNIQYF.

This clonotype was seen more than once but under ten times. The rearrangement links TRBV28 to TRBJ1-2; the D is unclear. CDR1 and CDR2 (germline): MDHEN, SYDVKM. V was cut by 2 bases and J by 1 base, with 8 bases left in between. There are 14 residues in the CDR3. The CDR3 loop reads CASSLASDNYGYTF. The CDR3 DNA reads TGTGCCAGCAGTTTAGCGTCCGATAACTATGGCTACACCTTC.

This clonotype was found a few times. V is TRBV20-1 and J is TRBJ2-6; D is ambiguous. This CDR3 is built from 15 residues. V was clipped by 0 bases and J by 3 bases, with 9 bases between them. Germline CDR1 is DFQATT and CDR2 is SNEGSKA (reference sequence). In DNA, the CDR3 is TGCAGTGCTAGAGATTTTGGTGGTGGGGCCAACGTCCTGACTTTC. Translation gives CSARDFGGGANVLTF.

This chain links TRBV12-3 or TRBV12-4 with TRBJ2-3; tentatively, D is TRBD2 (5 bases). This CDR3 contains 13 residues. Trimming took 1 base from V and 7 from J, leaving 9 bases between them. CDR3 amino acids: CASSLGEQNTQYF. In DNA form, the CDR3 reads TGTGCCAGCAGTTTAGGGGAGCAGAATACGCAGTATTTT.

The rearrangement joins TRBV10-3 to TRBJ1-1; TRBD1 agrees at 8 bases. J gave up 4 bases and V 7 bases, and 5 bases lay outside the gene matches. Germline CDR1 reads ENHRY; CDR2 reads SYGVKD. The CDR3 contains 13 residues. CDR3 in amino acids: CAINRGVGTEAFF. DNA for the CDR3: TGTGCCATCAACAGGGGGGTAGGCACTGAAGCTTTCTTT.

This chain joins TRBV11-2 and TRBJ1-4; D remains unclear. CDR1 SGHAT and CDR2 FQNNGV come from the germline V gene. The CDR3 spans 15 residues. The V end lost 1 base, the J end lost 7 bases, and 13 bases lay between the germline ends. The CDR3: CASSLGEVRVEKLFF. The CDR3 DNA sequence: TGTGCCAGCAGCTTAGGGGAGGTCAGAGTTGAAAAACTGTTTTTT.

The table lists this clonotype with many counts. The rearrangement uses TRBV4-1 and TRBJ2-7, with TRBD2 matching over 8 bases. This CDR3 has 15 residues. CDR1 is MGHRA and CDR2 is YSYEKL in the germline V gene. The V segment lost 4 bases and the J segment 3 bases; nucleotides outside the gene matches: 8. The CDR3 DNA follows: TGCGCCAGCAGCCCGAATAGCGGGAACCTCTACGAGCAGTACTTC. Translated: CASSPNSGNLYEQYF.

This clonotype was observed a few times. The chain has TRBV5-1 and TRBJ2-7; no clear D. This CDR3 is 14 amino acids long. Germline V gene sequence: CDR1 SGHRS, CDR2 YFSETQ. The germline V and J ends were trimmed by 4 bases and 3 bases, with 14 bases remaining between them. The CDR3 loop reads CASSSYSSYYEQYF. The CDR3 coding sequence is TGCGCCAGCAGCAGTTACAGTAGCTACTACGAGCAGTACTTC.

J is TRBJ2-2 and V is TRBV20-1, with D possibly being TRBD2 (5 bases). The V gene lost 7 bases and the J gene lost 6 bases, with 6 bases spanning the gap. This CDR3 is 10 amino acids long. Per the germline V gene, CDR1 is DFQATT and CDR2 is SNEGSKA (reference sequence). In DNA form, the CDR3 reads TGCAGTGTACTAGCCGGGGAGCTGTTTTTT. Translating gives CSVLAGELFF.

A few counts support this clonotype. The chain has TRBV12-3 or TRBV12-4 and TRBJ2-7; no definite D call. Trimming removed 3 bases from V and 2 bases from J, with 14 bases in between. The CDR3 is 15 residues long. The CDR3: CASSFSSGVTYEQYF. In nucleotides, the CDR3 is TGTGCCAGCAGTTTTAGTTCTGGGGTCACCTACGAGCAGTACTTC.

This clonotype was seen ten or more times. The gene calls are TRBV7-2 and TRBJ2-1, with TRBD2 matching 14 bases. With 6 bases clipped from V and 3 bases from J, the junction kept 7 bases outside the gene matches. The CDR3 is made up of 17 amino acids. CDR1 is SGHTA, CDR2 FQGNSA, per germline. CDR3 residues: CASSLRTSGRIYNEQFF. CDR3 coding DNA: TGTGCCAGCAGTCTCCGGACTAGCGGGAGGATCTACAATGAGCAGTTCTTC.

This clonotype was picked up a small number of times. This chain connects TRBV6-1 to TRBJ2-3; 10 bases agree with TRBD1. CDR3 size: 16 residues. Germline V lookup: CDR1 MNHNS, CDR2 SASEGT. The V segment lost 4 bases and the J segment 5 bases; nucleotides outside the gene matches: 9. The CDR3 region is CASSAHGTGAVDTQYF. The CDR3 DNA reads TGTGCCAGCAGTGCCCACGGGACAGGGGCTGTAGATACGCAGTATTTT.

Here the CDR3 DNA reads TGTGCCAGCAGCTTAGACAGGCTTACCTACGAGCAGTACTTC. Translating it yields CASSLDRLTYEQYF. J is TRBJ2-7 and V is TRBV7-2; TRBD1 might be the D (5 bases). Germline CDR1 reads SGHTA; CDR2 reads FQGNSA. The length of the CDR3 is 14 residues. Trimming cost V 1 base and J 2 bases, with 9 bases left between them.

This clonotype was detected a few times. The chain links TRBV5-5 to TRBJ2-1, with TRBD1 as a possible D gene (6 bases). Looked up from germline, CDR1 is SGHKS and CDR2 is YYEKEE (reference sequence). This CDR3 is built from 17 residues. V was trimmed by 3 bases and J by 11 bases, leaving 27 bases between them. The CDR3 region has the DNA TGTGCCAGCAGCTGGGGCCCCAGGGGTATATGGTTTGGGAAGCAGTTCTTC. This codes for CASSWGPRGIWFGKQFF.

This clonotype was seen ten or more times. The chain carries TRBV7-2 and TRBJ2-1; TRBD1 matches at 8 bases. The CDR3 is 15 residues long. The germline V gene encodes CDR1 SGHTA and CDR2 FQGNSA. The junction had 8 bases not matched to a gene; V was cut back by 4 bases and J by 6 bases. CDR3 sequence: CASSSGQGASNEQFF. CDR3 bases: TGTGCCAGCAGCTCCGGGCAGGGGGCTAGCAATGAGCAGTTCTTC.